This T cell receptor (beta chain) was captured in a study of cytomegalovirus exposure and HLA in healthy donors. Study overall: Samples from HLA-typed donors yielded about 85 million unique TCRs in an early data release.

V shed 3 bases, J shed 8 bases, and the junction held 12 bases outside the gene matches. The CDR3 extends over 15 amino acids. CDR1 is MNHEY and CDR2 is SMNVEV in the germline V gene (reference sequence). Vbeta (60) and Jbeta (13) primers were used in the PCR. Sequenced by immunoSEQ multiplex PCR; TCRdb stores in-frame clones only, minus some. The table has fewer than 150,000 clones, over 70% seen once. Sample: PBMCs. The source of this sequence is a male donor in good health and CMV-seronegative. The chain has TRBV27 and TRBJ1-1, with 7 nucleotides matching TRBD1. The CDR3, as DNA: TGTGCCAGCAGTTTGTTACAGGGGACACTCCTGGAAGCTTTCTTT. This gives the protein CASSLLQGTLLEAFF.